This T cell receptor (beta chain) was documented in a study of blood T cells in healthy people across ages. The use of a sample-barcoded 5' primer and a J-beta primer mix characterized a second PCR of roughly 6 to 11 cycles. One entry per CDR3 protein results from TCRdb running MiXCR on the 5' RACE reads. The sample holds around 1.5 million distinct CDR3 sequences; approximately 59% are singletons and the top ten take 5% to 7%. Of note for this clonotype: A junction boundary mismatches the germline segment, possibly from a read error.

CDR1 and CDR2 (germline): LGHNA, YNFKEQ. The CDR3 loop spans 14 amino acids. The chain joins TRBV4-2 to TRBJ2-7; D not certain. The sequencing sample was made of blood. The clonotype originates from a man younger than 35 in good health. The CDR3 DNA sequence: TGTGCCAGCAGCCAAGAGGCCTCCTCCTACGGGCAGTACTTC. It is translated as CASSQEASSYGQYF.